This T cell receptor (beta chain) appears in the sequencing data of a study of blood T cell repertoires in COVID-19. Study details: Acute and convalescent COVID-19 samples came from the United States, Italy and Spain. T cells, B-cell-depleted T cells, or PBMCs provided the cDNA or gDNA that served as material.

This CDR3 has 16 amino acids. Trimming took 4 bases from V and 9 from J, leaving 21 bases between them. Germline V lookup: CDR1 MNHEY, CDR2 SVGAGI. In the authors' methods: Cell counts per sample came from amplifying reference gene primers. Libraries were prepared by immunoSEQ multiplex PCR; TCRdb keeps only in-frame clonotypes and omits some of them. D and trimming come from the DNA, and the V and J calls and clone size come from that table. The sample consists of approximately 150,000 clones, over 75% of them appearing once. Sequenced: peripheral blood. This chain uses TRBV6-5 with TRBJ2-2; maybe TRBD2 (7 bases). The receptor was derived from a woman aged 45-65 years with acute or convalescent COVID-19. The CDR3 here is CASSFPPGGQLRELFF. The CDR3 DNA reads as TGTGCCAGCAGTTTTCCCCCGGGGGGCCAATTAAGGGAGCTGTTTTTT.